Listed below are T cell receptor beta chains from one sample, sequenced in a study of cytomegalovirus exposure and HLA in healthy donors. Sequenced by immunoSEQ multiplex PCR; TCRdb stores in-frame clones only, minus some. In the table there are 110,000 or so clones, approximately 74% of which are singletons. Sequenced input: PBMCs. These receptors came from a woman aged 45 to 65 in good health and CMV-seropositive. Each CDR3 is given with its conserved first and last residue. A D gene is named only where the DNA matches it firmly. Clone size is given for some rows only: seen once, a few or many times, or a class if the clone is expanded.

D	size	V	J	CDR3	DNA
TRBD1	NA	TRBV7-8	TRBJ1-5	CASSSGTGAYSNQPQHF	TGTGCCAGCAGCTCCGGGACAGGGGCATATAGCAATCAGCCCCAGCATTTT
NA	NA	TRBV7-2	TRBJ1-2	CASSVSSGYGYTF	TGTGCCAGCAGCGTTTCCTCAGGGTATGGCTACACCTTC
TRBD1	NA	TRBV9	TRBJ2-4	CASSVGMDRGTPLLKNIQYF	TGTGCCAGCAGCGTAGGAATGGACAGGGGAACCCCTCTCCTCAAAAACATTCAGTACTTC
TRBD2	NA	TRBV7-2	TRBJ2-7	CASSLSGGTTTYEQYF	TGTGCCAGCAGCTTGTCCGGGGGGACCACTACCTACGAGCAGTACTTC
NA	NA	TRBV11-2	TRBJ2-3	CASSLRDTQYF	TGTGCCAGCAGCTTGAGGGATACGCAGTATTTT
TRBD2	NA	TRBV6-5	TRBJ2-1	CASSKLAGGIDEQFF	TGTGCCAGCAGCAAACTAGCGGGGGGAATCGATGAGCAGTTCTTC
TRBD1	NA	TRBV4-3	TRBJ1-2	CASSPGSRQGAYGYTF	TGCGCCAGCAGCCCAGGAAGCCGACAGGGAGCTTATGGCTACACCTTC
NA	NA	TRBV28	TRBJ1-4	CASRRHLPNEKLFF	TGTGCCAGCAGGAGGCACTTACCTAATGAAAAACTGTTTTTT
NA	NA	TRBV30	TRBJ2-1	CAWSVNVDEQFF	TGTGCCTGGAGTGTCAATGTTGATGAGCAGTTCTTC
NA	NA	TRBV7-2	TRBJ2-3	CASSPSTGTDTQYF	TGTGCCAGCAGCCCCTCGACAGGCACAGATACGCAGTATTTT
NA	NA	TRBV4-3	TRBJ1-2	CASSQGDYGYTF	TGCGCCAGCAGCCAGGGAGACTATGGCTACACCTTC
TRBD2	many	TRBV5-6	TRBJ2-7	CASSVQSGTSVYEQYF	TGTGCCAGCAGCGTCCAGTCCGGGACTAGCGTCTACGAGCAGTACTTC
NA	NA	TRBV18	TRBJ1-6	CASRTGGSGNSPLHF	TGTGCCAGCCGTACGGGAGGGTCTGGTAATTCACCCCTCCACTTT
TRBD1	few	TRBV27	TRBJ2-1	CVSSHDRGGSNEQFF	TGTGTCAGCAGTCACGACAGGGGGGGTTCGAATGAGCAGTTCTTC
NA	NA	TRBV28	TRBJ2-5	CASSYAGTGETQYF	TGTGCCAGCAGTTACGCTGGAACGGGAGAGACCCAGTACTTC
TRBD1	NA	TRBV5-1	TRBJ2-7	CASSSIPGQGYEQYF	TGCGCCAGCAGCTCAATACCGGGACAGGGGTACGAGCAGTACTTC
TRBD1	NA	TRBV18	TRBJ1-4	CASSPGQGATNEKLFF	TGTGCCAGCTCTCCCGGACAGGGGGCGACTAATGAAAAACTGTTTTTT
TRBD1	few	TRBV18	TRBJ1-2	CASSPGTDYGYTF	TGTGCCAGCTCGCCAGGGACAGACTATGGCTACACCTTC
NA	NA	TRBV2	TRBJ2-2	CASRREANTGELFF	TGTGCCAGCAGGAGAGAAGCGAACACCGGGGAGCTGTTTTTT
TRBD2	NA	TRBV2	TRBJ2-7	CASSEANGGGDLEQYF	TGTGCCAGCAGTGAAGCTAATGGCGGGGGGGATCTCGAGCAGTACTTC
TRBD2	NA	TRBV19	TRBJ2-1	CASGLAGFTYNEQFF	TGTGCCAGCGGACTAGCGGGTTTTACCTACAATGAGCAGTTCTTC
NA	NA	TRBV9	TRBJ1-4	CASSGRGVDEKLFF	TGTGCCAGCAGCGGGCGGGGAGTTGATGAAAAACTGTTTTTT
TRBD1	NA	TRBV30	TRBJ1-5	CAWSRDSSNQPQHF	TGTGCCTGGAGCCGGGACAGCAGCAATCAGCCCCAGCATTTT
TRBD1	NA	TRBV7-8	TRBJ1-1	CASSFTGDNTEAFF	TGTGCCAGCAGCTTCACAGGGGACAACACTGAAGCTTTCTTT
NA	NA	TRBV20-1	TRBJ2-3	CSASPDTQYF	TGCAGTGCTAGTCCGGATACGCAGTATTTT
NA	NA	TRBV29-1	TRBJ2-7	CSVPQGPGFYYEQYF	TGCAGCGTTCCTCAGGGGCCCGGATTTTACTACGAGCAGTACTTC
NA	NA	TRBV5-6	TRBJ1-3	CASSQGPAGNTIYF	TGTGCCAGCAGCCAGGGGCCGGCCGGAAACACCATATATTTT
NA	NA	TRBV2	TRBJ1-1	CASRGLTNTEAFF	TGTGCCAGCAGGGGACTGACGAACACTGAAGCTTTCTTT
NA	NA	TRBV10-3	TRBJ2-7	CAISESGEVSYEQYF	TGTGCCATCAGTGAGTCAGGGGAAGTTTCCTACGAGCAGTACTTC
NA	NA	TRBV6-5	TRBJ1-3	CASSYVSSGNTIYF	TGTGCCAGCAGTTACGTGTCATCCGGAAACACCATATATTTT
TRBD1	NA	TRBV10-3	TRBJ2-7	CAISIQGGNDRYF	TGTGCCATCAGCATACAGGGGGGCAACGACAGGTACTTC
TRBD2	NA	TRBV5-4	TRBJ2-1	CASSPQAGVGYNEQFF	TGTGCCAGCAGCCCGCAAGCGGGAGTGGGCTACAATGAGCAGTTCTTC
TRBD1	NA	TRBV10-3	TRBJ2-6	CAISGQGRGANVLTF	TGTGCCATCAGTGGACAGGGGAGAGGGGCCAACGTCCTGACTTTC
NA	NA	TRBV4-3	TRBJ1-2	CASSQEVVGTNYGYTF	TGCGCCAGCAGCCAAGAAGTTGTCGGGACTAACTATGGCTACACCTTC
TRBD1	NA	TRBV18	TRBJ2-6	CASSPGTGPSGANVLTF	TGTGCCAGCTCACCGGGGACAGGGCCCTCTGGGGCCAACGTCCTGACTTTC
NA	NA	TRBV7-6	TRBJ2-7	CASSPRQEGSEQYF	TGTGCCAGCAGCCCCAGACAAGAGGGCAGCGAGCAGTACTTC
NA	NA	TRBV6-5	TRBJ1-5	CASSPNRDQPQHF	TGTGCCAGCAGCCCAAACAGGGATCAGCCCCAGCATTTT
NA	NA	TRBV6-5	TRBJ2-3	CASSYSDIGSTDTQYF	TGTGCCAGCAGTTACTCGGACATAGGAAGTACAGATACGCAGTATTTT
TRBD2	NA	TRBV6-6	TRBJ2-3	CASSPRGSGSTDTQYF	TGTGCCAGCAGTCCACGGGGTAGCGGGAGCACAGATACGCAGTATTTT
NA	NA	TRBV18	TRBJ2-7	CASSPGQTGSYEQYF	TGTGCCAGCTCACCGGGTCAAACAGGGTCCTACGAGCAGTACTTC
TRBD2	NA	TRBV7-2	TRBJ2-7	CASSLGLATVSYEQYF	TGTGCCAGCAGCTTAGGACTAGCGACCGTCTCCTACGAGCAGTACTTC
TRBD1	NA	TRBV4-3	TRBJ1-6	CASSQEGGGNSPLHF	TGCGCCAGCAGCCAAGAAGGAGGGGGCAATTCACCCCTCCACTTT
NA	NA	TRBV7-2	TRBJ1-2	CASSLDPGGYGYTF	TGTGCCAGCAGCTTAGACCCTGGCGGCTATGGCTACACCTTC
NA	NA	TRBV18	TRBJ2-7	CASSQTTGFYEQYF	TGTGCCAGCTCACAGACGACAGGTTTTTACGAGCAGTACTTC
TRBD1	NA	TRBV29-1	TRBJ2-7	CSVEGGQANEQYF	TGCAGCGTTGAAGGTGGACAGGCCAACGAGCAGTACTTC
NA	NA	TRBV6-6	TRBJ1-5	CASSYGQNNQPQHF	TGTGCCAGCAGTTACGGGCAAAACAATCAGCCCCAGCATTTT
NA	once	TRBV30	TRBJ2-5	CAWGAGASPQETQYF	TGTGCCTGGGGCGCTGGGGCCAGTCCCCAAGAGACCCAGTACTTC
TRBD1	NA	TRBV28	TRBJ1-4	CASIATGGFEKLFF	TGTGCCAGCATCGCGACAGGGGGCTTTGAAAAACTGTTTTTT